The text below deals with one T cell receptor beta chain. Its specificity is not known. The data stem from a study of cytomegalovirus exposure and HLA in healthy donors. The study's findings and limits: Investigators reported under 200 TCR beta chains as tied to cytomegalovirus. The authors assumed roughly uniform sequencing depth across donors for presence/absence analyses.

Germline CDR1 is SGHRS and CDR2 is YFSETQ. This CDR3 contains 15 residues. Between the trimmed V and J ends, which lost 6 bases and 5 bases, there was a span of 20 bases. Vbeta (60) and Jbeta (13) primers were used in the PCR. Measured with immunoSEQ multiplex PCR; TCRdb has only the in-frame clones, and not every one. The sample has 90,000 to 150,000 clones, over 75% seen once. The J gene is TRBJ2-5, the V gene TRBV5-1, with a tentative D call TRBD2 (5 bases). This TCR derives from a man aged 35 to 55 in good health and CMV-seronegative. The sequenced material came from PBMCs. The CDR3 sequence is CASKLAGVGDETQYF. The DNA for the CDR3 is TGCGCCAGCAAGCTCGCCGGGGTCGGAGACGAGACCCAGTACTTC. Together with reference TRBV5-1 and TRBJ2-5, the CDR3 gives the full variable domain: KAGVTQTPRYLIKTRGQQVTLSCSPISGHRSVSWYQQTPGQGLQFLFEYFSETQRNKGNFPGRFSGRQFSNSRSEMNVSTLELGDSALYLCASKLAGVGDETQYFGPGTRLLVL.